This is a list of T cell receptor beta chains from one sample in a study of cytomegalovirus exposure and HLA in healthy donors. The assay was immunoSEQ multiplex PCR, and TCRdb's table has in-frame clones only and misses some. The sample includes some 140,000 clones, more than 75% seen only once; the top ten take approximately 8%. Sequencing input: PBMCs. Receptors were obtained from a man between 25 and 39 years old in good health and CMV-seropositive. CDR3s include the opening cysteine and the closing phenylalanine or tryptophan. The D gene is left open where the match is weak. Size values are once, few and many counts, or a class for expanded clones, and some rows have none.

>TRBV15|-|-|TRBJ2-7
CATSRQVLREQYF
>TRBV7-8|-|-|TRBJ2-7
CASSLPGSSSYEQYF
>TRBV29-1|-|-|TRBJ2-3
CSLWTRLGGTDTQYF
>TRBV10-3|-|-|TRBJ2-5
CAITKQQQETQYF
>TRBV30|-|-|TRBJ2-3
CAWSVTGDTQYF
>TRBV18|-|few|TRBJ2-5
CASSLPGSADQETQYF
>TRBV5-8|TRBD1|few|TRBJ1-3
CASSSTGGMHTIYF
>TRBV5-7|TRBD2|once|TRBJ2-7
CASRQGVLAGPLSYEQYF
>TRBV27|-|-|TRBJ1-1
CASSSRGSRAEAFF
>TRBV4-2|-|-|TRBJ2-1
CASSPPRGGANEQFF
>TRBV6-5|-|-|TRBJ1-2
CASSYERGIYGYTF
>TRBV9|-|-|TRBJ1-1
CASSVGVGATEAFF
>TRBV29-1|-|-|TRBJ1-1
CSVLGHNTEAFF
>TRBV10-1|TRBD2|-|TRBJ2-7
CASSDGTSGSYEQYF
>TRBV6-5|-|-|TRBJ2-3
CASLFADTQYF
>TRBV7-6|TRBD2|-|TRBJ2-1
CASSPRAGGPSEQFF
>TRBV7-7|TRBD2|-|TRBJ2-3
CASSPGLAGGQDTQYF
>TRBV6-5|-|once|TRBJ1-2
CASSYSIGRGEGYTF
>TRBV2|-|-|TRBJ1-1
CASREGMGLKEAFF
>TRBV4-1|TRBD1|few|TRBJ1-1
CASTGATGVNTEAFF
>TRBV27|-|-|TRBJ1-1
CASSLFGGEAFF
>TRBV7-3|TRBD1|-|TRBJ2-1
CASSSQGAFYNEQFF
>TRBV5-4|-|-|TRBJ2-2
CASSLDLNTGELFF
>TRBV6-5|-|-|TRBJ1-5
CASSYSPGNNQPQHF
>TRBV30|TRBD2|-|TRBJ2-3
CAWARELRTDTQYF
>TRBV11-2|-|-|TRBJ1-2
CASSPTGLSYGYTF
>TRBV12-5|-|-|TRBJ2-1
CASGLGLAANEQFF
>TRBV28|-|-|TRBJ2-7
CASSLSVRGSLGDEQYF
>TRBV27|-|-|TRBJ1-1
CASTPGRRDTEAFF
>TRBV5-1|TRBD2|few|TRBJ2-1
CASSLTSGGGEQFF
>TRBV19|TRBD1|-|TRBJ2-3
CASSTGTAIVRTDTQYF
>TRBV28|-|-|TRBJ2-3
CASSSSPLTDTQYF
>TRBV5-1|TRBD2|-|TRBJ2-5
CASSLGRGVQETQYF
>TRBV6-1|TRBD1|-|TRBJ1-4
CASSGGTGLEKLFF
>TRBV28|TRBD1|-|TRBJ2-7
CASRDTGQGYEQYF
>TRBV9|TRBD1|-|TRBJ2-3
CASSVTGGADTQYF
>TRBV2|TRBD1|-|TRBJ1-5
CASRGQGTQPQHF
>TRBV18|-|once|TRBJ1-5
CASTTLARNSNQPQHF
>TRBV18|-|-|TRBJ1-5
CASSPRRSNQPQHF
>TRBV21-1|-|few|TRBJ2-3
CVGGGGRRDTQYF
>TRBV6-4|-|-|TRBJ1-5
CASRRPGPGVFGSNQPQHF
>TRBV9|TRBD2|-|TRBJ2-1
CASSSRDIGTSSYNEQFF
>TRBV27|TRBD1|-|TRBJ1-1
CASSSPSTGGAGEAFF
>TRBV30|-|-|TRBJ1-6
CAWSAGLTGGSPLHF
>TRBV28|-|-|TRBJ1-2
CASSPTITYGYTF
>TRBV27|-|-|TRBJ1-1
CASSPRANMNTEAFF
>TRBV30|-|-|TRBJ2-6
CAWSWDFGANVLTF
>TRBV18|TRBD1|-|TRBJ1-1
CASSPIQGSWETEAFF
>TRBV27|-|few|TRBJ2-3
CASSFEGTDTQYF
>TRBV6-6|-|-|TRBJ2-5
CASSYQDSPWGETQYF
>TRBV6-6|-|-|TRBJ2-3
CASSPTTDRDTQYF
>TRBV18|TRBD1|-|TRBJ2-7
CASSPPGQGVGEQYF
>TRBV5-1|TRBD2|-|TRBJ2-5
CASSLEREGGTQYF
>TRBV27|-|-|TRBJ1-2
CASSLTGIYGYTF
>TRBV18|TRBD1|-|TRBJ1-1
CASSPTGGNTEAFF
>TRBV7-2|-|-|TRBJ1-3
CASSPGSGNTIYF
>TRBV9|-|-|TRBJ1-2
CASSVGLSGYTF
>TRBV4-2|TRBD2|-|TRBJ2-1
CASSQGTSGVNEQFF
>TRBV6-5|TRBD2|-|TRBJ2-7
CASRTLAETYEQYF